One sample yielded the 15 T cell receptor beta chains listed below, sequenced in a study of shared clonotypes between healthy human individuals. Clones were sequenced by immunoSEQ multiplex PCR, and TCRdb holds only the in-frame ones, with some missing. The table records approximately 740,000 clones, more than 85% of them present only once. Naive-designated CD8 cells lacked CD45RO, were positively enriched for CCR7, and omitted terminally differentiated effector memory CD45RA+ cells. The sequencing sample was made of naive CD8+ T cells sorted from blood. All receptors come from a man younger than 40 in good health.

This sequence joins TRBV27 and TRBJ2-3; D tentatively reads TRBD1 or TRBD2 (5 bases each). Germline CDR1 MNHEY, CDR2 SMNVEV (reference sequence). CDR3 length: 14 amino acids. The V end lost 6 bases, the J end lost 4 bases, and 14 bases lay between the germline ends. CDR3 coding DNA: TGTGCCAGCAGCCTAGGGACCCAGCCAGATACGCAGTATTTT. Translating it yields CASSLGTQPDTQYF.

The V gene is TRBV11-2, the J gene TRBJ1-1, with D hard to call. Germline lookup yields CDR1 SGHAT and CDR2 FQNNGV. V lost 5 bases and J lost 7, with 11 bases in between. The CDR3 is 12 residues long. CDR3 in amino acids: CASSPRRIEAFF. The CDR3 DNA reads as TGTGCCAGCAGCCCGCGACGGATTGAAGCTTTCTTT.

V gene TRBV27 combines with J gene TRBJ2-2; TRBD2 agrees at 8 bases. CDR1 is MNHEY and CDR2 is SMNVEV in the germline V gene (reference sequence). Trimming removed 8 bases from V and 1 base from J; junction bases left unmatched: 6. This CDR3 spans 15 amino acids. CDR3 sequence: CASCGAGGNTGELFF. The CDR3 DNA reads as TGTGCCAGCTGTGGGGCGGGAGGGAACACCGGGGAGCTGTTTTTT.

This clone occurred once. The chain joins TRBV27 to TRBJ2-5, with 7 nucleotides matching TRBD2. The V gene's germline CDR1 is MNHEY and CDR2 SMNVEV (reference sequence). V trimming: 5 bases; J trimming: 5 bases; junction bases outside the gene matches: 8. The CDR3 is 14 residues long. The CDR3 DNA reads as TGTGCCAGCAGTCCCGCGGGAGACGGCGAGACCCAGTACTTC. Its protein product is CASSPAGDGETQYF.

This chain joins TRBV7-9 and TRBJ2-5; D tentatively fits TRBD1 or TRBD2 (5 bases each). This CDR3 is built from 17 residues. Germline CDR1 and CDR2: SEHNR and FQNEAQ (reference sequence). V lost 2 bases and J lost 0, with 16 bases in between. The CDR3 DNA reads as TGTGCCAGCAGCTTACCGGTGGGGGAGCCGTACCAAGAGACCCAGTACTTC. Translated: CASSLPVGEPYQETQYF.

This sequence joins TRBV5-1 and TRBJ2-3; either TRBD1 or TRBD2 may supply D (5 bases each). V dropped 0 bases and J dropped 1 base, with 15 bases sitting between them. Germline CDR1 SGHRS, CDR2 YFSETQ. The CDR3 extends over 17 amino acids. CDR3 nucleotides: TGCGCCAGCAGCTTGGCCTTAATACTGGGGGGCACAGATACGCAGTATTTT. Translation: CASSLALILGGTDTQYF.

J is TRBJ2-2 and V is TRBV7-3, with TRBD1 identical over 9 bases. Germline trimming cut 5 bases from V and 7 bases from J; bases unmatched to any gene: 8. Germline loops: CDR1 SGHTA, CDR2 FQGTGA. The CDR3 is 15 amino acids. Written as DNA, the CDR3 is TGTGCCAGCAGCCCTAATTTGGGACAGGGCGGGGAGCTGTTTTTT. Protein sequence: CASSPNLGQGGELFF.

V gene TRBV4-3 combines with J gene TRBJ1-2; D gene unclear. This CDR3 has 15 residues. Germline loops: CDR1 LGHNA, CDR2 YSLEER. Trimming shortened V by 2 bases and J by 4 bases, and 14 bases separated the two germline ends. The CDR3 here is CASSQSSTVRYGYTF. The CDR3 DNA sequence: TGCGCCAGCAGCCAAAGTAGTACAGTCCGCTATGGCTACACCTTC.

The V call is TRBV5-1, the J call TRBJ1-1; D is perhaps TRBD1 (5 bases). Germline-derived CDR1 and CDR2 are SGHRS and YFSETQ. The CDR3 consists of 13 residues. Trimming cost V 5 bases and J 4 bases, with 12 bases left between them. The CDR3 coding sequence is TGCGCCAGCAGTTTGTGGGGGATCACTGAAGCTTTCTTT. It is translated as CASSLWGITEAFF.

The CDR3 DNA reads TGTGCCAGCAGGGACAGCTTACATTACGAGCAGTACTTC. The encoded protein is CASRDSLHYEQYF. The chain recombines TRBV2 with TRBJ2-7, with a tentative D call TRBD1 (6 bases). Trimming stripped 6 bases from V and 4 bases from J, with 13 bases between. The V gene's germline CDR1 is SNHLY and CDR2 FYNNEI. The CDR3 runs 13 residues.

With respect to this clone: Other DNA sequences in this sample translate to the same CDR3. The chain has TRBV6-1 and TRBJ2-1; D not resolved. Trimming pared 3 bases from V and 7 bases from J, leaving 16 bases between. Germline CDR1 and CDR2: MNHNS and SASEGT. This CDR3 is 15 amino acids long. This CDR3 is CASSDPPARRNEQFF. The DNA for the CDR3 is TGTGCCAGCAGTGACCCTCCGGCCCGCCGTAATGAGCAGTTCTTC.

The chain links TRBV13 to TRBJ1-4, with a tentative D call TRBD1 (5 bases). CDR1 PRHDT and CDR2 FYEKMQ come from the germline V gene (reference sequence). The CDR3 sequence is 17 residues long. Trimming took off 4 bases at V and 6 bases at J, with 21 bases between the two ends. The CDR3 coding sequence is TGTGCCAGCAGCTCTACCGGCGCAGGGTATGGGGATGAAAAACTGTTTTTT. Encoded protein: CASSSTGAGYGDEKLFF.

This clone was seen only once. This rearrangement joins TRBV4-3 to TRBJ2-6; D gene uncertain. This CDR3 is 19 amino acids long. CDR1 and CDR2 (germline): LGHNA, YSLEER. V was pared by 0 bases and J by 1 base, with 16 bases between. The CDR3 loop is CASSQDFHLVMSGANVLTF. CDR3 nucleotide sequence: TGCGCCAGCAGCCAAGATTTTCACCTAGTCATGTCTGGGGCCAACGTCCTGACTTTC.

V usage is TRBV19 and J usage is TRBJ2-5; 11 bases match TRBD2. With V trimmed by 5 bases and J by 0 bases, 5 bases remained unmatched. The CDR3 is 16 residues long. Germline CDR1 is LNHDA and CDR2 is SQIVND (reference sequence). The CDR3 nucleotides are TGTGCCAGTAGTCCCCTGGGACTAGCGGACCAAGAGACCCAGTACTTC. Translating it yields CASSPLGLADQETQYF.

The V call is TRBV4-3, the J call TRBJ2-7; D not resolved. This CDR3 has 16 residues. V lost 1 base and J lost 3, with 16 bases in between. Germline CDR1 reads LGHNA; CDR2 reads YSLEER. The CDR3 loop reads CASSQGRRLDVYEQYF. CDR3 nucleotides: TGCGCCAGCAGCCAAGGCCGCCGGCTAGACGTCTACGAGCAGTACTTC.